The clone carrying this TCR beta chain turned up a few times. A read error may be the cause here, since a much bigger clone is one base away. The sample contains more than one DNA sequence encoding this CDR3. This record comes from a study of shared clonotypes between healthy human individuals. V was pared by 6 bases and J by 1 base, with 9 bases between. CDR3 length equals 13 residues. The germline V gene has CDR1 MDHEN and CDR2 SYDVKM. The table came from immunoSEQ multiplex PCR; TCRdb's copy has only in-frame clones and leaves some out. The sample has some 1,100,000 clones; 70% to 80% are singletons.

The chain is built from TRBV28 and TRBJ1-1, with D maybe TRBD1 (5 bases). The sequenced material came from memory CD4+ T cells from PBMCs. The subset denotes: CD45RA-negative fraction. The receptor was derived from a man aged 18-30 years in good health. Some clones in this sample may be carry-over from other donors' samples. The CDR3 DNA is TGTGCCAGCAGCCCGGGACGGAACACTGAAGCTTTCTTT. It is translated as CASSPGRNTEAFF. The whole variable domain, remainder taken from reference TRBV28 and TRBJ1-1, is DVKVTQSSRYLVKRTGEKVFLECVQDMDHENMFWYRQDPGLGLRLIYFSYDVKMKEKGDIPEGYSVSREKKERFSLILESASTNQTSMYLCASSPGRNTEAFFGQGTRLTVV.